This T cell receptor beta chain was found in a study of identical twins. Findings and limits, study-wide: Sequences that were beta out-of-frame showed weaker excess twin sharing.

Healthy Caucasians supplied all donations. The table lists this clonotype with a few counts. Its antigen is not identified. Germline V gene data show CDR1 as SQVTM and CDR2 as ANQGSEA. The CDR3 runs to 13 residues. Trimming took off 6 bases at V and 6 bases at J, with 18 bases between the two ends. TCRdb re-analysed the 5' RACE reads in MiXCR, keeping a single row per CDR3 protein. The table includes 1.5 million or so distinct CDR3 sequences, roughly a third detected once. The TCR sequence derives from a newborn girl in good health. The sequenced sample consisted of cord blood. This sequence joins TRBV29-1 and TRBJ2-7, with D maybe TRBD1 (6 bases). CDR3 region: CSVDTTGSGEQYF. DNA of the CDR3: TGCAGCGTCGATACGACAGGCTCCGGCGAGCAGTACTTC.